One sample yielded the 16 T cell receptor beta chains listed below, sequenced in a study of blood T cell repertoires in COVID-19. Method: immunoSEQ multiplex PCR; TCRdb's copy keeps in-frame clones and lacks some. The table includes approximately 170,000 clones, 88% detected once. Specimen: peripheral blood. The receptors were gathered from a man aged 55 to 70 with acute or convalescent COVID-19.

This clone was seen a single time. V and J are TRBV2 and TRBJ1-1; D may be TRBD1 (6 bases). Germline-derived CDR1 and CDR2 are SNHLY and FYNNEI. Trimming pared 4 bases from V and 3 bases from J, leaving 12 bases between. The CDR3 has 14 residues. CDR3 loop: CASSGTVGDTEAFF. The DNA for the CDR3 is TGTGCCAGCAGTGGGACAGTTGGGGACACTGAAGCTTTCTTT.

The V and J genes are TRBV7-2 and TRBJ2-7, with 8 bases lining up with TRBD1. This CDR3 has 15 residues. V shed 5 bases, J shed 0 bases, and the junction held 6 bases outside the gene matches. Looked up from germline, CDR1 is SGHTA and CDR2 is FQGNSA. The CDR3 bases are TGTGCCAGCAGCCCGGGGACAGGTGACTCCTACGAGCAGTACTTC. Residues: CASSPGTGDSYEQYF.

CDR3 sequence: CASSPRGESSYEQYF. The CDR3, as DNA: TGTGCCAGCTCACCCAGGGGGGAAAGCTCCTACGAGCAGTACTTC. The rearrangement uses TRBV18 and TRBJ2-7, with D possibly being TRBD1 (7 bases). V was pared by 3 bases and J by 0 bases, with 12 bases between. The CDR3 runs 15 residues. Germline lookup yields CDR1 KGHSH and CDR2 LQKENI.

The CDR3, as DNA: TGCGCCAGCAGCTCTACACCGGGACAGGGACTAGCGGCGAACACCGGGGAGCTGTTTTTT. As protein: CASSSTPGQGLAANTGELFF. The chain has TRBV4-1 and TRBJ2-2; 11 bases are shared with TRBD2. Germline CDR1 is MGHRA and CDR2 is YSYEKL. Trimming cost V 5 bases and J 0 bases; bases outside gene matches: 14. The CDR3 is 20 amino acids.

The chain employs TRBV6-6 and TRBJ2-7; 9 bases match TRBD1. This CDR3 has 14 amino acids. Germline assignment: CDR1 MNHNY and CDR2 SVGAGI (reference sequence). V shed 6 bases and J 2 bases; nucleotides not matched to a gene: 5. CDR3 nucleotides: TGTGCCAGCAGGGTCGGACAGGGGACCTACGAGCAGTACTTC. This translates into CASRVGQGTYEQYF.

The J gene is TRBJ1-1, the V gene TRBV29-1, with TRBD1 matching 8 bases. CDR3 length: 14 residues. CDR1 and CDR2 (germline): SQVTM, ANQGSEA. This CDR3 reads CTFERTGLNTEAFF. Written as DNA, the CDR3 is TGCACCTTCGAAAGGACAGGGCTGAACACTGAAGCTTTCTTT.

The CDR3: CASSSQEGTEAFF. The CDR3, as DNA: TGTGCCAGCAGTTCTCAAGAGGGCACTGAAGCTTTCTTT. The chain recombines TRBV11-2 with TRBJ1-1; D remains unclear. Germline V gene data show CDR1 as SGHAT and CDR2 as FQNNGV. V lost 6 bases and J 4 bases, leaving 12 bases between the germline ends. The length of the CDR3 is 13 residues.

The CDR3 DNA reads as TGTGCCAGCAGTTTACAGACCGGGTATGAGCAGTTCTTC. This translates into CASSLQTGYEQFF. The rearrangement joins TRBV27 to TRBJ2-1; D is undetermined. The CDR3 runs 13 residues. Per the germline V gene, CDR1 is MNHEY and CDR2 is SMNVEV (reference sequence). Trimming took off 2 bases at V and 8 bases at J, with 10 bases between the two ends.

This chain connects TRBV11-3 to TRBJ2-1; TRBD2 agrees at 8 bases. Germline values: CDR1 SGHNT, CDR2 YENEEA. V shed 3 bases and J 7 bases; nucleotides not matched to a gene: 5. This CDR3 region has 14 residues. In nucleotides, the CDR3 is TGTGCCAGCAGCTTCAGCGGGAGCCAAAATGAGCAGTTCTTC. As protein: CASSFSGSQNEQFF.

This chain's CDR3 is CASSTTTEYYTF. In DNA form, the CDR3 reads TGTGCCAGTAGTACTACAACAGAATACTACACCTTC. The V call is TRBV19, the J call TRBJ1-2; no clear D. The V and J ends lost 4 bases and 10 bases respectively, with 13 bases between them. CDR3 size: 12 residues. The V gene's germline CDR1 is LNHDA and CDR2 SQIVND (reference sequence).

This clone is a singleton in its sample. This rearrangement joins TRBV15 to TRBJ2-7; D possibly corresponds to TRBD2 (5 bases). V was trimmed by 1 base and J by 2 bases, leaving 9 bases between them. The CDR3 sequence is 14 residues long. CDR1 LNHNV and CDR2 YYDKDF come from the germline V gene (reference sequence). The CDR3 reads CATSRALAAYEQYF. Written as DNA, the CDR3 is TGTGCCACCAGCAGAGCCCTAGCAGCCTACGAGCAGTACTTC.

The genes are TRBV5-1 and TRBJ2-7; weak D call: TRBD1 (6 bases). Looked up from germline, CDR1 is SGHRS and CDR2 is YFSETQ. Trimming removed 0 bases from V and 2 bases from J, with 9 bases in between. This CDR3 has 14 amino acids. As DNA, the CDR3 is TGCGCCAGCAGCTTGGGTGGGGGCCCCTACGAGCAGTACGTC. It codes for CASSLGGGPYEQYV.

In this sample, this clone turned up once. V gene TRBV3-1 (or the pseudogene TRBV3-2) combines with J gene TRBJ1-2; 8 positions agree with TRBD1. The CDR3 runs to 16 residues. Germline CDR1 is LGHDT and CDR2 is YNNKEL (reference sequence). Unmatched junction bases numbered 10, after V lost 4 bases and J lost 3 bases. The CDR3 nucleotides are TGTGCCAGCAGCCGAACGTCCCACAGGGGGGACTATGGCTACACCTTC. Its translation: CASSRTSHRGDYGYTF.

V is TRBV18 and J is TRBJ1-1, with TRBD1 matching 8 bases. Trimming took 2 bases from V and 1 from J; bases not matched to a gene: 6. The length of the CDR3 is 16 residues. Looked up from germline, CDR1 is KGHSH and CDR2 is LQKENI. This CDR3 reads CASSPWHGQGNTEAFF. The CDR3 DNA reads as TGTGCCAGCTCACCATGGCACGGACAGGGGAACACTGAAGCTTTCTTT.

The chain has TRBV19 and TRBJ2-1; 10 bases map to TRBD2. CDR1 is LNHDA and CDR2 is SQIVND in the germline V gene (reference sequence). Trimming took 5 bases from V and 1 from J; bases not matched to a gene: 8. The CDR3 is 17 residues long. CDR3 bases: TGTGCCAGTAGTCTACTAGCGGGATCCCGATCCTACAATGAGCAGTTCTTC. It translates to CASSLLAGSRSYNEQFF. Filled out from reference TRBV19 and TRBJ2-1, the complete variable domain reads DGGITQSPKYLFRKEGQNVTLSCEQNLNHDAMYWYRQDPGQGLRLIYYSQIVNDFQKGDIAEGYSVSREKKESFPLTVTSAQKNPTAFYLCASSLLAGSRSYNEQFFGPGTRLTVL.

The chain links TRBV6-5 to TRBJ1-6; D perhaps matches TRBD1 (6 bases). Deletions cut 6 bases from V and 7 bases from J, with 16 bases between. The CDR3 has 15 amino acids. CDR1 and CDR2 (germline): MNHEY, SVGAGI. CDR3 residues: CASRPTGSWNSPLHF. The CDR3 DNA reads as TGTGCCAGCAGACCTACAGGGAGTTGGAATTCACCCCTCCACTTT.